Described below is a single TCR beta chain sequence and its context. At one end the junction does not follow the germline gene, possibly because of a read error. This sample includes further DNA sequences coding for the same CDR3. This sample was taken from a study of blood T cell repertoires in COVID-19. The data were produced by immunoSEQ multiplex PCR, yet TCRdb's version contains in-frame clones alone and is incomplete. The table lists roughly 250,000 clones, about 88% of them singletons, with 1.5% to 2% in the top ten. In terms of age and location, participants ranged from about 18 to 90 years and lived in about 25 US areas. Assignment of participants to cohorts was predicated upon participant-reported clinical history. Germline CDR1 reads SGDLS; CDR2 reads YYNGEE. The CDR3 is 17 amino acids.

The source is a woman aged 45-65 years who had recovered from COVID-19. This sequence joins TRBV9 and TRBJ2-7; 11 bases align to TRBD2. The sample was PBMCs or T cells enriched from blood (not recorded which). The CDR3 spells CASSVEKASGRPYEQYF. The CDR3 coding sequence is TGTGCTAGCAGCGTAGAGAAGGCTAGCGGGAGGCCCTACGAGCAGTACTTC. Together with reference TRBV9 and TRBJ2-7, the CDR3 gives the full variable domain: DSGVTQTPKHLITATGQRVTLRCSPRSGDLSVYWYQQSLDQGLQFLIQYYNGEERAKGNILERFSAQQFPDLHSELNLSSLELGDSALYFCASSVEKASGRPYEQYFGPGTRLTVT.